The clone carrying this T cell receptor beta chain occurred many times. As yet, its antigen is unknown. This record comes from a study of identical twins. The study's findings and limits: There was an excess of low generation probability in the out-of-frame alpha sequences that twins shared.

Addition of a universal primer site occurred through template switching, and cDNA carried unique molecular identifiers. Each CDR3 protein is one row after TCRdb ran MiXCR on the 5' RACE reads. Of about 570,000 distinct CDR3 sequences listed, 9% to 10% are singletons. The CDR3 spans 15 residues. The J segment lost 0 bases and the V segment lost 7 bases, leaving 8 bases of the junction unmatched. Per germline, CDR1 SGHTA and CDR2 FQGNSA. These sequences were also reported in another study, on yellow fever vaccine responses in identical twins.

This TCR derives from a woman aged 18-29 years in good health. This rearrangement joins TRBV7-2 to TRBJ2-7; 8 bases are shared with TRBD2. The sample taken for sequencing was PBMCs. The CDR3 nucleotides read TGTGCCAGCACCCTACTAGCGGCCCCCTCCTACGAGCAGTACTTC. This encodes CASTLLAAPSYEQYF.